This T cell receptor beta chain derives from a study of human T cells and chemical hapten exposure. About the research overall: Yields of TCR per sample differed, chiefly owing to small differences in pooled library volume. Study-wide results and caveats: TCRs above 1 in 1000 frequency did not change with DPC sensitization.

Germline loops: CDR1 MNHEY, CDR2 SVGAGI. V was shortened by 2 bases and J by 2 bases, with 21 bases between the two germline ends. This CDR3 has 18 residues. Time point in this sample: healthy volunteer bleed at 2 weeks. Total RNA was isolated from whole blood that had not been fractionated. In this sample, this clonotype turned up many times. Antigen: not known. What the library attached to individual cDNA molecules were unique molecular identifiers. In the authors' workflow: Sample TCR totals centred on a median of roughly 96,000, ranging about 20,000 to 700,000. MiXCR, run by TCRdb on the RACE reads, gives a single entry per CDR3 protein. The V and J calls and clone size are TCRdb's, not the authors'. There are over 45,000 distinct CDR3 sequences in the sample; around 4.5% occur only once, and 1.5% to 2% lies in the top ten.

The material sequenced was whole blood. This receptor was obtained from a female donor in good health. Some clones in this sample may be carry-over from other donors' samples. This chain joins TRBV6-5 and TRBJ1-1; possible D gene TRBD1, 5 bases. CDR3 region: CASSYALDGTTLNTEAFF. CDR3 bases: TGTGCCAGCAGTTACGCTCTCGACGGGACCACATTAAACACTGAAGCTTTCTTT.